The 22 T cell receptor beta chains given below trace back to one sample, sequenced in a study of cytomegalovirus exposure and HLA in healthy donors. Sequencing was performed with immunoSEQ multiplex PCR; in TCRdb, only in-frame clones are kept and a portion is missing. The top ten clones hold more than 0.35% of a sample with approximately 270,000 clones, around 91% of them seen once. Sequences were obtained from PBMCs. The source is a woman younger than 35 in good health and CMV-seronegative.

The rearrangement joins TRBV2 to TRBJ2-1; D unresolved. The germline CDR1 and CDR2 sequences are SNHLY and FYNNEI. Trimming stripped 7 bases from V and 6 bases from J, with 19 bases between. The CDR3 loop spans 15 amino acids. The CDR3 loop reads CASMNYAPTPNEQFF. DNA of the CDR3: TGTGCCAGCATGAACTATGCTCCCACTCCCAATGAGCAGTTCTTC.

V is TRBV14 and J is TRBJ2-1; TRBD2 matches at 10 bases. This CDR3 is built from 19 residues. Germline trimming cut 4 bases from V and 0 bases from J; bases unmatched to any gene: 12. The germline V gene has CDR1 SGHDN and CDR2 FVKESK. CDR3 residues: CASSPHPLSGGSSYNEQFF. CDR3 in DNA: TGTGCCAGCAGCCCCCACCCCCTTAGCGGGGGGTCCTCCTACAATGAGCAGTTCTTC.

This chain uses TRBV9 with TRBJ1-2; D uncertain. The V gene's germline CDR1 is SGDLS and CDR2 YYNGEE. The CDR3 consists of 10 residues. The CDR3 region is CRSYLYGYTF. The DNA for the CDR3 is TGTCGTAGTTACCTCTATGGCTACACCTTC.

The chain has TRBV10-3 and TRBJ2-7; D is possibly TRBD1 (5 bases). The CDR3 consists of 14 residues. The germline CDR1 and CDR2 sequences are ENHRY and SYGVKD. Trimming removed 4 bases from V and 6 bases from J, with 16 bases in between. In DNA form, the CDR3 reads TGTGCCATCAGTGCCCAGGGCGGAGTAGGCGAGCAGTACTTC. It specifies CAISAQGGVGEQYF.

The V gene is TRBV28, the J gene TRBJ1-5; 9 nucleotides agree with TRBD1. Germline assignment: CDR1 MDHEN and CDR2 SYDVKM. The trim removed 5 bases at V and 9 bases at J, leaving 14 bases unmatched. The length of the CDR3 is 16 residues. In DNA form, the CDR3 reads TGTGCCAGCAGTGAGGCGCTAGGGACAGGGAAGGGGCCCCAGCATTTT. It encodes CASSEALGTGKGPQHF. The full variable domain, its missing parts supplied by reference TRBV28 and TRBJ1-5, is DVKVTQSSRYLVKRTGEKVFLECVQDMDHENMFWYRQDPGLGLRLIYFSYDVKMKEKGDIPEGYSVSREKKERFSLILESASTNQTSMYLCASSEALGTGKGPQHFGDGTRLSIL.

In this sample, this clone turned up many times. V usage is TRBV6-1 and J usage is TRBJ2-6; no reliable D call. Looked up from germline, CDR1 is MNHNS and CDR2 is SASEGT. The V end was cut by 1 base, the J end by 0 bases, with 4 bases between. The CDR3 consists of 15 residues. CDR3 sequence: CASSEDSSGANVLTF. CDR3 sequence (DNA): TGTGCCAGCAGTGAAGACAGCTCTGGGGCCAACGTCCTGACTTTC.

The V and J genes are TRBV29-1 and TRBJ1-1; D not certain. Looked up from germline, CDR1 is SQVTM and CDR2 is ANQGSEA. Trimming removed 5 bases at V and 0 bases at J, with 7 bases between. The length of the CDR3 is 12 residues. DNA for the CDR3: TGCAGCGTTCGAACGGTGAACACTGAAGCTTTCTTT. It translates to CSVRTVNTEAFF.

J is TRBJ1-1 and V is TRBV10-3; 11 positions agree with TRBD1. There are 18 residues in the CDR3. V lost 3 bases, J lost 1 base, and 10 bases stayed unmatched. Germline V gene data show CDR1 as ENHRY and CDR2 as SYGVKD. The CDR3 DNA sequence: TGTGCCATCAGTGAAACCTGGGACAGGGGGGTCGCGAACACTGAAGCTTTCTTT. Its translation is CAISETWDRGVANTEAFF.

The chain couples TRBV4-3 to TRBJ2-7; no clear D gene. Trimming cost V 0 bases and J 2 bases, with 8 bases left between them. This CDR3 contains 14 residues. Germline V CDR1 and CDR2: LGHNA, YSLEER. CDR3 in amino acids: CASSQDRMTYEQYF. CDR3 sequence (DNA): TGCGCCAGCAGCCAAGATAGAATGACCTACGAGCAGTACTTC.

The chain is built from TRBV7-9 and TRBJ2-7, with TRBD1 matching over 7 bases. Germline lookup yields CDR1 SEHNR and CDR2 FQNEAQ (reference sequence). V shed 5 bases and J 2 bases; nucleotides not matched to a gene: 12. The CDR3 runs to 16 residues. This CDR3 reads CASSPSTGYKTYEQYF. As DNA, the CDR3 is TGTGCCAGCAGCCCGTCGACAGGGTATAAAACCTACGAGCAGTACTTC. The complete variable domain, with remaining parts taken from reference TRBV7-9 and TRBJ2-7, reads DTGVSQNPRHKITKRGQNVTFRCDPISEHNRLYWYRQTLGQGPEFLTYFQNEAQLEKSRLLSDRFSAERPKGSFSTLEIQRTEQGDSAMYLCASSPSTGYKTYEQYFGPGTRLTVT.

CDR3 loop: CASNYQLQGARRGSIQYF. The CDR3 DNA sequence: TGTGCCAGCAACTACCAGCTACAGGGGGCGCGTCGGGGGAGCATTCAGTACTTC. This chain links TRBV7-9 with TRBJ2-4, with 9 bases identical to TRBD1. Per the germline V gene, CDR1 is SEHNR and CDR2 is FQNEAQ (reference sequence). V gave up 7 bases and J gave up 9 bases; unmatched junction bases: 22. The CDR3 is 18 amino acids.

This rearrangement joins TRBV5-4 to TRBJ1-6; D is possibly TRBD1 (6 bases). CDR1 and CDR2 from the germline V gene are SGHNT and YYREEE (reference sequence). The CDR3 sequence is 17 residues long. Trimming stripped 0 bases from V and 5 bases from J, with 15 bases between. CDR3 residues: CASSLEPGDLNNSPLHF. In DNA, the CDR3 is TGTGCCAGCAGCTTGGAGCCAGGGGACCTCAATAATTCACCCCTCCACTTT.

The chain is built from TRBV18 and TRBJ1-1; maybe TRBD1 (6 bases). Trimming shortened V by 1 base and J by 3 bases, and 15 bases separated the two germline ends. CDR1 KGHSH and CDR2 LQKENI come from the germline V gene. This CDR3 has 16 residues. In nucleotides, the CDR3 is TGTGCCAGCTCACCACTGGACAGCTTTTTTGACACTGAAGCTTTCTTT. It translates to CASSPLDSFFDTEAFF.

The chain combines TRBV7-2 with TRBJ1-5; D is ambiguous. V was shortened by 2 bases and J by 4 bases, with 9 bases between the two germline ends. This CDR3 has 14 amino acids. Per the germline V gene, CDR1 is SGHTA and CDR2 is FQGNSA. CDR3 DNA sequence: TGTGCCAGCAGCTTAATGGCAGAAAATCAGCCCCAGCATTTT. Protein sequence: CASSLMAENQPQHF.

CDR3 protein: CASSPPLPYGGELFF. The CDR3 nucleotides read TGTGCCAGCAGCCCCCCCCTGCCATACGGCGGGGAGCTGTTTTTT. The chain has TRBV5-4 and TRBJ2-2; D is ambiguous. The CDR3 loop spans 15 amino acids. Germline V gives CDR1 SGHNT, CDR2 YYREEE (reference sequence). V was shortened by 4 bases and J by 7 bases, with 17 bases between the two germline ends. The whole variable domain, filled in from reference TRBV5-4 and TRBJ2-2, reads ETGVTQSPTHLIKTRGQQVTLRCSSQSGHNTVSWYQQALGQGPQFIFQYYREEENGRGNFPPRFSGLQFPNYSSELNVNALELDDSALYLCASSPPLPYGGELFFGEGSRLTVL.

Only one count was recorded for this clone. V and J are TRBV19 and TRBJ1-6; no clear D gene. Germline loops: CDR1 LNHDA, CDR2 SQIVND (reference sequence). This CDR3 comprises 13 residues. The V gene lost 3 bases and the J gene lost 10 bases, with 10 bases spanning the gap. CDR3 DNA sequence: TGTGCCAGTAGTATTAATGGAGACTCACCCCTCCACTTT. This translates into CASSINGDSPLHF.

CDR3 nucleotides: TGTGCCAGTAGGAGACAGGGCCACGGAAACACTGAAGCTTTCTTT. Translating it yields CASRRQGHGNTEAFF. V and J are TRBV19 and TRBJ1-1; 7 bases align to TRBD1. This CDR3 region has 15 residues. The germline gives CDR1 LNHDA, CDR2 SQIVND (reference sequence). Unmatched junction bases numbered 9, after V lost 6 bases and J lost 2 bases. Together with reference TRBV19 and TRBJ1-1, the CDR3 gives the full variable domain: DGGITQSPKYLFRKEGQNVTLSCEQNLNHDAMYWYRQDPGQGLRLIYYSQIVNDFQKGDIAEGYSVSREKKESFPLTVTSAQKNPTAFYLCASRRQGHGNTEAFFGQGTRLTVV.

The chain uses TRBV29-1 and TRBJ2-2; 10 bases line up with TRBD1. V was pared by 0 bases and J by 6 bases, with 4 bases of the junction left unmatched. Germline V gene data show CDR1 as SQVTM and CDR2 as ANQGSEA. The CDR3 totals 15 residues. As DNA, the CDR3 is TGCAGCGTTGAAGATAGACAGGGGGCGGCCGGGGAGCTGTTTTTT. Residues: CSVEDRQGAAGELFF.

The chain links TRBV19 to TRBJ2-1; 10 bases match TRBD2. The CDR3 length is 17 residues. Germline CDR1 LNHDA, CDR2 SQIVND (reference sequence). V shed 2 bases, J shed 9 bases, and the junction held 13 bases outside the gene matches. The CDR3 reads CASSIWASGGFYVEQFF. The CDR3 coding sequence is TGTGCCAGTAGTATATGGGCTAGCGGGGGTTTTTATGTTGAGCAGTTCTTC. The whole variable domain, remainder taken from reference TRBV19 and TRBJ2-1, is DGGITQSPKYLFRKEGQNVTLSCEQNLNHDAMYWYRQDPGQGLRLIYYSQIVNDFQKGDIAEGYSVSREKKESFPLTVTSAQKNPTAFYLCASSIWASGGFYVEQFFGPGTRLTVL.

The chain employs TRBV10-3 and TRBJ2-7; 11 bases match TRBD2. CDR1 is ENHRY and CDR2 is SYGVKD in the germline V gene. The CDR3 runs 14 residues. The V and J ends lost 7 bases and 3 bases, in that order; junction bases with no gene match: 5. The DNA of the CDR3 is TGTGCCATCAAGTCCGGGACTAGCGGCTACGAGCAGTACTTC. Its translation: CAIKSGTSGYEQYF.

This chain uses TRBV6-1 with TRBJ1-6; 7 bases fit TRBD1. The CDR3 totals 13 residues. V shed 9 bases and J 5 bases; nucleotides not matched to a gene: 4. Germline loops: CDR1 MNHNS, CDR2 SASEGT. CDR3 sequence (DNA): TGTGCCAGTAAGACAGGGAATAATTCACCCCTCCACTTT. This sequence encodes CASKTGNNSPLHF.

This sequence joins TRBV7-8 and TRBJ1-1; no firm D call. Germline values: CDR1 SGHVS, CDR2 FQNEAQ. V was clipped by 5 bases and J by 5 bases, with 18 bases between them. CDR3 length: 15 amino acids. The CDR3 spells CASSRRGTEVTEAFF. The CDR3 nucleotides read TGTGCCAGCAGCCGCCGGGGTACGGAGGTAACTGAAGCTTTCTTT.